This T cell receptor (beta chain) came from a study of blood T cell repertoires in COVID-19. Produced via immunoSEQ multiplex PCR; TCRdb's table is partial and in-frame only. The data contain some 140,000 clones, roughly four fifths of them singletons. V was clipped by 2 bases and J by 0 bases, with 4 bases between them. The CDR3 extends over 13 amino acids. This sequence was found in a woman of 80 years or more with acute or convalescent COVID-19. The sequencing input was peripheral blood. J is TRBJ1-1 and V is TRBV12-3 or TRBV12-4, with D unclear. The CDR3 DNA reads TGTGCCAGCAGTTTACAGATGAACACTGAAGCTTTCTTT. As protein: CASSLQMNTEAFF.